Listed below are T cell receptor beta chains from one sample, sequenced in a study of T cell repertoires in cytomegalovirus infection. Their antigens remain unidentified. TCRdb passed the reads through MiXCR, listing each CDR3 protein once. Among about 920,000 distinct CDR3 sequences listed, approximately 32% were seen once. Sequenced here: cultured CD8+ T cells from PBMCs, sampled from culture after CMV antigen stimulation. The receptor set was obtained from a human donor in good health (CMV status not recorded). Some clones in this sample may be carry-over from other donors' samples. The CDR3 runs from the conserved cysteine through the conserved F or W. The order of the fields is CDR3 DNA, CDR3 protein, D gene, clone size, V gene, CDR3 length, J gene. The D gene is left open where the match is weak. Clone size, where shown, is once, few, many, or a class for clones that have expanded.

DNA: TGTGCCAGCAGACAGTTAGGGGGTTCACCCCTCCACTTT
CDR3: CASRQLGGSPLHF
D: -
size: -
V: TRBV7-6
length: 13
J: TRBJ1-6

DNA: TGTGCCAGCAGTTTTACGGGCCCGCTAGGAAGAGAGACCCAGTACTTC
CDR3: CASSFTGPLGRETQYF
D: -
size: -
V: TRBV12-3/TRBV12-4
length: 16
J: TRBJ2-5

DNA: TGTGCCAGTAGGGAGGGGGGAGACGGCTACACCTTC
CDR3: CASREGGDGYTF
D: -
size: -
V: TRBV19
length: 12
J: TRBJ1-2

DNA: TGTGCCAGCAGCTTTATACCATCCGAGGAAGCCGGGGAGCTGTTTTTT
CDR3: CASSFIPSEEAGELFF
D: -
size: many
V: TRBV7-6
length: 16
J: TRBJ2-2

DNA: TGTGCCAGCAGCTCTACGGGGGCCGGGGATGAAGCTTTCTTT
CDR3: CASSSTGAGDEAFF
D: -
size: -
V: TRBV7-9
length: 14
J: TRBJ1-1

DNA: TGTGCCAGCAGTACACAGGGCAGCTCCTATAATTCACCCCTCCACTTT
CDR3: CASSTQGSSYNSPLHF
D: -
size: many
V: TRBV7-8
length: 16
J: TRBJ1-6

DNA: TGTGCCAGCACCCAGGAAAGGGAGACCACAGATACGCAGTATTTT
CDR3: CASTQERETTDTQYF
D: -
size: -
V: TRBV12-3/TRBV12-4
length: 15
J: TRBJ2-3

DNA: TGTGCCATCAGTGAGGCGTCCGGCGAGCAGTACTTC
CDR3: CAISEASGEQYF
D: -
size: -
V: TRBV10-3
length: 12
J: TRBJ2-7

DNA: TGTGCCAGCAGCTTAGGAGGTAGATCCTTAGATACGCAGTATTTT
CDR3: CASSLGGRSLDTQYF
D: -
size: few
V: TRBV11-2
length: 15
J: TRBJ2-3

DNA: TGTGCCAGCAGCTTAGATCTGGGCAGGAGGCAAGAGACCCAGTACTTC
CDR3: CASSLDLGRRQETQYF
D: -
size: few
V: TRBV11-2
length: 16
J: TRBJ2-5

DNA: TGTGCCAGCAGTTACGCCGTCAGAGGGGGCGACACCGGGGAGCTGTTTTTT
CDR3: CASSYAVRGGDTGELFF
D: TRBD1
size: few
V: TRBV6-5
length: 17
J: TRBJ2-2

DNA: TGTGCCAGCAACGGAAAGGGGGGGGCGGCCGGCTACACCTTC
CDR3: CASNGKGGAAGYTF
D: -
size: -
V: TRBV28
length: 14
J: TRBJ1-2

DNA: TGTGCCAGCGGGACAGGGCATAGCTACACCTTC
CDR3: CASGTGHSYTF
D: TRBD1
size: -
V: TRBV6-5
length: 11
J: TRBJ1-2

DNA: TGTGCCAGCAGCCACCCGACCCGACAGGGTGAATGGTGGTGCAATCAGCCCCAGCATTTT
CDR3: CASSHPTRQGEWWCNQPQHF
D: TRBD1
size: -
V: TRBV14
length: 20
J: TRBJ1-5

DNA: TGTGCCAGCAGCTTGGACAGGGCTGTCGCAGATACGCAGTATTTT
CDR3: CASSLDRAVADTQYF
D: -
size: few
V: TRBV5-6
length: 15
J: TRBJ2-3

DNA: TGTGCCAGCAGCTGGGACAGGGGGGTGACTGAAGCTTTCTTT
CDR3: CASSWDRGVTEAFF
D: TRBD1
size: -
V: TRBV7-9
length: 14
J: TRBJ1-1

DNA: TGTGCAGTAGGGACAGGCCCCGAAAAACTGTTTTTT
CDR3: CAVGTGPEKLFF
D: TRBD1
size: few
V: TRBV5-4
length: 12
J: TRBJ1-4